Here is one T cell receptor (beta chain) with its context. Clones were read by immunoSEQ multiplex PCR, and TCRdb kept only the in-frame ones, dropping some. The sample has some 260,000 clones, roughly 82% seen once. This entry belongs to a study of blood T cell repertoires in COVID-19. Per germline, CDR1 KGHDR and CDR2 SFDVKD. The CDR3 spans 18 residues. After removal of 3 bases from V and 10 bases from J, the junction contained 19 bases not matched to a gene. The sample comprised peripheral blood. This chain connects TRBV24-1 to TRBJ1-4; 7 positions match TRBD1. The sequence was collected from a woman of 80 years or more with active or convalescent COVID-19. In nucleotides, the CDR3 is TGTGCCACCAGTGATCCAAAATATTCCGGGACAGACCTTGGAAAACTGTTTTTT. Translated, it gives CATSDPKYSGTDLGKLFF.